This entry lists 23 T cell receptor beta chains sequenced from one sample in a study of PD-L1 blockade in urothelial cancer. Measured with immunoSEQ multiplex PCR; TCRdb has only the in-frame clones, and not every one. The sample has approximately 35,000 clones, roughly a third seen once. Specimen: tumor tissue, collected before atezolizumab (anti-PD-L1) treatment. The origin of the receptors is a man between 60 and 70 years old with urothelial cancer.

This clone has a handful of counts. J is TRBJ2-1 and V is TRBV11-3; 8 positions match TRBD1. CDR3 length: 14 residues. Germline CDR1 is SGHNT and CDR2 is YENEEA. V trimming: 6 bases; J trimming: 4 bases; junction bases outside the gene matches: 5. The CDR3 reads CASRLTGGYNEQFF. The CDR3 nucleotides are TGTGCCAGCAGACTAACAGGGGGTTACAATGAGCAGTTCTTC.

The genes are TRBV19 and TRBJ1-2; D is perhaps TRBD1 (5 bases). CDR3 length equals 15 residues. V lost 1 base, J lost 3 bases, and 12 bases lay in between. Germline values: CDR1 LNHDA, CDR2 SQIVND (reference sequence). The CDR3 is CASSIASGDYYGYTF. CDR3 nucleotide sequence: TGTGCCAGTAGTATAGCGTCGGGGGATTACTATGGCTACACCTTC.

V is TRBV5-1 and J is TRBJ1-1, with D possibly matching TRBD1 (5 bases). Trimming cost V 0 bases and J 1 base, with 7 bases left between them. The V gene's germline CDR1 is SGHRS and CDR2 YFSETQ. The CDR3 is 14 amino acids. This CDR3 is CASSLDGANTEAFF. The DNA for the CDR3 is TGCGCCAGCAGCTTGGATGGGGCGAACACTGAAGCTTTCTTT. The variable domain in full, completed from reference TRBV5-1 and TRBJ1-1, reads KAGVTQTPRYLIKTRGQQVTLSCSPISGHRSVSWYQQTPGQGLQFLFEYFSETQRNKGNFPGRFSGRQFSNSRSEMNVSTLELGDSALYLCASSLDGANTEAFFGQGTRLTVV.

This clone was seen a few times. This chain uses TRBV30 with TRBJ1-3; D may be TRBD1 (5 bases). This CDR3 region has 12 residues. Between the trimmed V and J ends, which lost 4 bases and 3 bases, there was a span of 7 bases. CDR1 is GTSNPN and CDR2 is SVGIG in the germline V gene (reference sequence). DNA of the CDR3: TGTGCCTGGACAGGGAATGGAAACACCATATATTTT. Its protein product is CAWTGNGNTIYF.

The chain employs TRBV5-1 and TRBJ1-3, with a possible D match to TRBD1 (6 bases). The CDR3 loop spans 14 amino acids. Per the germline V gene, CDR1 is SGHRS and CDR2 is YFSETQ. V was trimmed by 8 bases and J by 0 bases, leaving 12 bases between them. CDR3 bases: TGCGCCAGTTCTCAGGGGTTCTCTGGAAACACCATATATTTT. Translation gives CASSQGFSGNTIYF.

The CDR3 DNA reads TGTGCCAGCTCACCCGAGAGATATCAGCCCCAGCATTTT. The encoded protein is CASSPERYQPQHF. The chain employs TRBV18 and TRBJ1-5; no clear D. CDR1 is KGHSH, CDR2 LQKENI, per germline. The CDR3 has 13 residues. Trimming left V 3 bases short and J 5 bases short, with 8 bases between.

The genes are TRBV4-1 and TRBJ1-2; D uncertain. Trimming stripped 2 bases from V and 5 bases from J, with 6 bases between. CDR1 is MGHRA and CDR2 is YSYEKL in the germline V gene. CDR3 length: 12 amino acids. CDR3 sequence reads: CASSQSGYGYTF. The CDR3 nucleotides are TGCGCCAGCAGCCAATCAGGATATGGCTACACCTTC.

The chain uses TRBV19 and TRBJ1-4; D call uncertain. V lost 5 bases to trimming and J lost 0 bases, with 7 bases between them. Germline CDR1 is LNHDA and CDR2 is SQIVND (reference sequence). The CDR3 spans 14 residues. The CDR3 here is CASSWTATNEKLFF. CDR3 nucleotides: TGTGCCAGTAGTTGGACTGCAACTAATGAAAAACTGTTTTTT.

This sequence joins TRBV30 and TRBJ1-4; D call uncertain. Germline CDR1 GTSNPN, CDR2 SVGIG (reference sequence). This CDR3 is 12 amino acids long. V was trimmed by 2 bases and J by 8 bases, leaving 9 bases between them. The CDR3 DNA reads as TGTGCCTGGAGTACATCAGAGGAAAAACTGTTTTTT. Amino acids: CAWSTSEEKLFF.

A single count supports this clone. The chain has TRBV19 and TRBJ2-5; no reliable D call. Germline V gives CDR1 LNHDA, CDR2 SQIVND (reference sequence). The CDR3 runs to 13 residues. V was trimmed by 8 bases and J by 0 bases, leaving 10 bases between them. Here the CDR3 DNA reads TGTGCCAGTTCTAGGGCATACCAAGAGACCCAGTACTTC. The encoded protein is CASSRAYQETQYF.

This clone was detected only a few times. V is TRBV18 and J is TRBJ2-1; TRBD2 aligns across 9 bases. CDR3 length: 17 residues. Germline CDR1 and CDR2: KGHSH and LQKENI. V lost 1 base and J lost 2; bases outside the gene matches: 6. Here the CDR3 reads CASSPRGTSMAYNEQFF. DNA for the CDR3: TGTGCCAGCTCACCACGTGGGACTAGCATGGCCTACAATGAGCAGTTCTTC.

The sample holds a few counts of this clone. This sequence joins TRBV28 and TRBJ1-2; D remains unclear. V shed 2 bases and J shed 4 bases, with 8 bases lying between them. There are 13 residues in the CDR3. Germline CDR1 and CDR2: MDHEN and SYDVKM. CDR3 residues: CASSLRTAYGYTF. The DNA for the CDR3 is TGTGCCAGCAGTTTAAGGACCGCCTATGGCTACACCTTC.

This clone was observed a few times. This rearrangement joins TRBV6-8 to TRBJ2-3; TRBD2 aligns across 9 bases. This CDR3 has 18 residues. The V segment lost 2 bases and the J segment 2 bases; nucleotides outside the gene matches: 11. CDR1 MNHGY and CDR2 SAAAGT come from the germline V gene. The CDR3: CASSYTRRAGGNTDTQYF. The CDR3 DNA sequence: TGTGCCAGCAGTTACACAAGGCGAGCGGGAGGCAACACAGATACGCAGTATTTT.

This clone has more than one count but fewer than ten. The chain carries TRBV6-8 and TRBJ1-3; the D is unclear. The germline gives CDR1 MNHGY, CDR2 SAAAGT. Trimming removed 0 bases from V and 4 bases from J, with 7 bases in between. There are 14 residues in the CDR3. The DNA for the CDR3 is TGTGCCAGCAGTTACTCAGAGAGGGGAAACACCATATATTTT. This gives the protein CASSYSERGNTIYF.

The V and J genes are TRBV19 and TRBJ2-3, with 11 bases lining up with TRBD2. The CDR3 length is 14 residues. V was clipped by 6 bases and J by 10 bases; unmatched bases: 9. Germline V CDR1 and CDR2: LNHDA, SQIVND (reference sequence). The CDR3 here is CASSTSGGGEAQYF. The CDR3 DNA is TGTGCCAGTAGCACTAGCGGGGGCGGGGAGGCGCAGTATTTT. The whole variable domain, filled in from reference TRBV19 and TRBJ2-3, reads DGGITQSPKYLFRKEGQNVTLSCEQNLNHDAMYWYRQDPGQGLRLIYYSQIVNDFQKGDIAEGYSVSREKKESFPLTVTSAQKNPTAFYLCASSTSGGGEAQYFGPGTRLTVL.

The V and J genes are TRBV6-8 and TRBJ2-1; D perhaps matches TRBD2 (6 bases). The V and J ends lost 7 bases and 0 bases respectively, with 19 bases between them. Per germline, CDR1 MNHGY and CDR2 SAAAGT. The CDR3 covers 17 residues. The CDR3 nucleotides read TGTGCCAGCACCGGTAAAACACGCGGGGACTCCTACAATGAGCAGTTCTTC. It is translated as CASTGKTRGDSYNEQFF.

A few counts support this clone. V is TRBV6-8 and J is TRBJ2-3; D uncertain. V lost 6 bases and J lost 2, with 12 bases in between. Per the germline V gene, CDR1 is MNHGY and CDR2 is SAAAGT. CDR3 size: 14 residues. In DNA form, the CDR3 reads TGTGCCAGCAGACTCCCGGGCGACACAGATACGCAGTATTTT. Translation gives CASRLPGDTDTQYF.

This chain joins TRBV19 and TRBJ1-1; TRBD1 might be the D (6 bases). V dropped 5 bases and J dropped 1 base, with 14 bases sitting between them. CDR3 length: 15 amino acids. Germline V gene lookup returns CDR1 LNHDA and CDR2 SQIVND (reference sequence). CDR3 DNA sequence: TGTGCCAGTAGTTCACGGACAGCCCAGAACACTGAAGCTTTCTTT. This translates into CASSSRTAQNTEAFF.

The chain joins TRBV10-1 to TRBJ1-1; perhaps TRBD1 as D (5 bases). V was shortened by 5 bases and J by 1 base, with 5 bases between the two germline ends. The CDR3 extends over 12 amino acids. Per germline, CDR1 WNHNN and CDR2 SYGVQD (reference sequence). CDR3 residues: CASSQGNTEAFF. CDR3 in DNA: TGCGCCAGCAGTCAGGGGAACACTGAAGCTTTCTTT.

This clone was observed a handful of times. This chain links TRBV11-3 with TRBJ2-2; TRBD2 matches 9 bases. The CDR3 runs 16 residues. Trimming cost V 4 bases and J 5 bases; bases outside gene matches: 8. Germline V gene sequence: CDR1 SGHNT, CDR2 YENEEA. Written as DNA, the CDR3 is TGTGCCAGCAGCTCGAGGCTAGCGGGGAGAACCGGGGAGCTGTTTTTT. It specifies CASSSRLAGRTGELFF.

V and J are TRBV5-1 and TRBJ1-1, with D possibly being TRBD1 (5 bases). Germline V gives CDR1 SGHRS, CDR2 YFSETQ. Trimming removed 0 bases from V and 0 bases from J, with 12 bases in between. This CDR3 is built from 16 residues. The CDR3 bases are TGCGCCAGCAGCTTGGGGACACCGACCTTGAACACTGAAGCTTTCTTT. This sequence encodes CASSLGTPTLNTEAFF. Combining the CDR3 with reference TRBV5-1 and TRBJ1-1 gives the whole variable domain KAGVTQTPRYLIKTRGQQVTLSCSPISGHRSVSWYQQTPGQGLQFLFEYFSETQRNKGNFPGRFSGRQFSNSRSEMNVSTLELGDSALYLCASSLGTPTLNTEAFFGQGTRLTVV.

The chain has TRBV6-8 and TRBJ2-1, with a weak D call TRBD1 (6 bases). The CDR3 is 15 residues long. Deletions cut 6 bases from V and 10 bases from J, with 22 bases between. Germline V lookup: CDR1 MNHGY, CDR2 SAAAGT. In nucleotides, the CDR3 is TGTGCCAGCAGCCACTCCACCCGGGACACTCGGGAGCAGTTCTTC. This encodes CASSHSTRDTREQFF.

This clone was picked up many times. This chain connects TRBV6-8 to TRBJ1-2; D unclear. CDR3 length: 15 residues. Trimming removed 0 bases from V and 6 bases from J, with 14 bases in between. Germline V gene lookup returns CDR1 MNHGY and CDR2 SAAAGT. The CDR3 coding sequence is TGTGCCAGCAGTTACTCGGCGGCCACCTCCCATGGCTACACCTTC. It translates to CASSYSAATSHGYTF.